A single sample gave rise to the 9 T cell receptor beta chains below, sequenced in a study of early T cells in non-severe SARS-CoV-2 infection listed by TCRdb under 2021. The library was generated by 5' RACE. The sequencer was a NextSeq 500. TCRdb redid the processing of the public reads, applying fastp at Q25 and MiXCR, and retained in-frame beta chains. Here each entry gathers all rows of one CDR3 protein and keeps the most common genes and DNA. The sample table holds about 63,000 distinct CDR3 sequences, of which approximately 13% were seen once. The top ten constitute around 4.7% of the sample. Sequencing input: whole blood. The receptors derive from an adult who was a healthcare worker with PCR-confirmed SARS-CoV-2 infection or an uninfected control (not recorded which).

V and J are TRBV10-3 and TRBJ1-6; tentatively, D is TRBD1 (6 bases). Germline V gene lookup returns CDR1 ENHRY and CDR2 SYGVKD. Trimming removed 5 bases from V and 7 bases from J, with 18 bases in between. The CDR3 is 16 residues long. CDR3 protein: CAISPRQDPSNSPLHF. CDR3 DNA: TGTGCCATCAGTCCCCGACAGGACCCGTCCAATTCACCCCTCCACTTT.

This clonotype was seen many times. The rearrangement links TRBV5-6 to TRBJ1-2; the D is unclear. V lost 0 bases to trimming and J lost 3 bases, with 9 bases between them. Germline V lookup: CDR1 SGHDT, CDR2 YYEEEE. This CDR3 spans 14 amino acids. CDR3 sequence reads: CASSLANGDYGYTF. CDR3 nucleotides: TGTGCCAGCAGCTTGGCCAATGGAGACTATGGCTACACCTTC.

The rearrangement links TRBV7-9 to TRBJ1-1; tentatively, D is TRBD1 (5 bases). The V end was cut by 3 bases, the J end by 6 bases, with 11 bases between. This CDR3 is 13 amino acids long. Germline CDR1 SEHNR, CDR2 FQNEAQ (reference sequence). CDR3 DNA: TGTGCCAGCAGCTTGGCAGGGTGGCCTGAAGCTTTCTTT. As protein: CASSLAGWPEAFF.

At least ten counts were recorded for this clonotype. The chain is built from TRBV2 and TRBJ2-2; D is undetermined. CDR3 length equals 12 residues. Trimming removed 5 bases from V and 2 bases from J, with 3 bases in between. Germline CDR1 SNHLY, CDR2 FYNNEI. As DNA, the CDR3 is TGTGCCAGCAGTTCCAACACCGGGGAGCTGTTTTTT. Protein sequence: CASSSNTGELFF. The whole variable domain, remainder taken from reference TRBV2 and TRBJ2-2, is EPEVTQTPSHQVTQMGQEVILRCVPISNHLYFYWYRQILGQKVEFLVSFYNNEISEKSEIFDDQFSVERPDGSNFTLKIRSTKLEDSAMYFCASSSNTGELFFGEGSRLTVL.

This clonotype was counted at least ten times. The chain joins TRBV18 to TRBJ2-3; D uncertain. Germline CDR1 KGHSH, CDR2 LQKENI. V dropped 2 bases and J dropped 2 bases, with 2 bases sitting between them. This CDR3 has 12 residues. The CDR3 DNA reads TGTGCCAGCTCACCAGACACAGATACGCAGTATTTT. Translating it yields CASSPDTDTQYF.

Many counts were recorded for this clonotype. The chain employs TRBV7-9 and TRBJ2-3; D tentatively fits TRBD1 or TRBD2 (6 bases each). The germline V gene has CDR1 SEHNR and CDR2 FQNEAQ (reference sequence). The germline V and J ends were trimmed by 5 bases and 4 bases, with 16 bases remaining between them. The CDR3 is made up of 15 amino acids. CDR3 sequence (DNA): TGTGCCAGCAGCCGTATGACAGGAGGGGCAGATACGCAGTATTTT. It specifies CASSRMTGGADTQYF.

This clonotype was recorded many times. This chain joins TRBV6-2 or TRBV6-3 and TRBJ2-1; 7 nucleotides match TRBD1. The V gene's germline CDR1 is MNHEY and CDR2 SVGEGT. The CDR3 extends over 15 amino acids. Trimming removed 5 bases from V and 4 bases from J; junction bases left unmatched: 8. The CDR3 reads CASSGRQGWYNEQFF. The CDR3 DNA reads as TGTGCCAGCAGTGGCAGACAGGGATGGTACAATGAGCAGTTCTTC.

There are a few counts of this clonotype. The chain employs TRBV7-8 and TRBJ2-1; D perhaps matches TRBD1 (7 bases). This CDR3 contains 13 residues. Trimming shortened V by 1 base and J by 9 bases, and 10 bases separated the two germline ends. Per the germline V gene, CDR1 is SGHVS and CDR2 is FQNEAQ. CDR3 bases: TGTGCCAGCAGCTTAGTGGAGGGGGCTGAGCAGTTCTTC. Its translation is CASSLVEGAEQFF.

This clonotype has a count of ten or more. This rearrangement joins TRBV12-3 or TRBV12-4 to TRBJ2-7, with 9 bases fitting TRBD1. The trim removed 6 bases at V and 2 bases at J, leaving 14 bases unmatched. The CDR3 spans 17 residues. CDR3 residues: CASSLGVWTGDTYEQYF. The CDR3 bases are TGTGCCAGCAGCTTGGGGGTTTGGACAGGGGACACCTACGAGCAGTACTTC.